The rows below give T cell receptor beta chains drawn from one sample of a study of CD8 T cells in Susac syndrome. TCRdb used MiXCR to reprocess the immunoSEQ multiplex PCR reads, holding one entry per CDR3 protein. The top ten hold roughly 0.25% of the sample, which has 65,000 to 75,000 distinct CDR3 sequences, 95% seen once. Input material: CD8+ T cells from PBMCs. The receptors derive from a human donor in good health. CDR3s include the opening cysteine and the closing phenylalanine or tryptophan. The D gene is left open where the match is weak. Rows may omit the clone size; those that give it use once, few, many or a size class.

CDR3 protein,CDR3 DNA,D gene,J gene,clone size,V gene
CASFITETNAYNEQFF,TGTGCCAGCTTTATAACTGAGACAAACGCCTACAATGAGCAGTTCTTC,.,TRBJ2-1,.,TRBV6-1
CASSWEEGRGKPQHF,TGTGCCAGCAGTTGGGAAGAGGGGCGCGGGAAGCCCCAGCATTTT,.,TRBJ1-5,.,TRBV12-3/TRBV12-4
CARSVVGGSNSPLHF,TGTGCCCGGAGTGTAGTGGGAGGGAGTAACTCACCCCTCCACTTT,.,TRBJ1-6,.,TRBV30
CASSLGQAGLGQFF,TGTGCCAGCAGCTTGGGGCAGGCTGGTCTAGGGCAGTTCTTC,.,TRBJ2-1,once,TRBV5-8
CATAGGSSTDTQYF,TGCGCCACCGCCGGTGGTTCTAGCACAGATACGCAGTATTTT,.,TRBJ2-3,.,TRBV5-1
CASTIETGTGVEKLFF,TGTGCCAGCACCATAGAAACCGGGACAGGGGTAGAAAAACTGTTTTTT,TRBD1,TRBJ1-4,.,TRBV28
CASSLGLANQPQHF,TGTGCCAGCAGCTTAGGGTTGGCCAATCAGCCCCAGCATTTT,.,TRBJ1-5,few,TRBV7-2
CASSVQGAPGETQYF,TGTGCCAGCAGCGTTCAGGGGGCGCCCGGGGAGACCCAGTACTTC,TRBD1,TRBJ2-5,.,TRBV9
CSAKRGATDTQYF,TGCAGCGCGAAGCGGGGGGCCACAGATACGCAGTATTTT,TRBD2,TRBJ2-3,.,TRBV29-1
CARRDKNTGELFF,TGTGCCCGCCGGGACAAGAACACCGGGGAGCTGTTTTTT,.,TRBJ2-2,.,TRBV6-1
CALEQEALGGKLFF,TGTGCCCTGGAGCAGGAGGCCCTGGGGGGAAAACTGTTTTTT,.,TRBJ1-4,.,TRBV30
CASVSQFSYEQYF,TGTGCCAGCGTTTCACAGTTCTCCTACGAGCAGTACTTC,.,TRBJ2-7,.,TRBV2
CASSQEGGNTEAFF,TGCGCCAGCAGCCAAGAGGGGGGGAACACTGAAGCTTTCTTT,.,TRBJ1-1,.,TRBV4-3
CATQDSYNEQFF,TGTGCCACCCAGGACAGCTACAATGAGCAGTTCTTC,.,TRBJ2-1,.,TRBV24-1
CASSSGQGISYEQYF,TGTGCCAGCAGCTCTGGACAGGGGATTTCCTACGAGCAGTACTTC,TRBD1,TRBJ2-7,.,TRBV5-4
CASKFGGDYGYTF,TGTGCCAGCAAATTCGGGGGCGACTATGGCTACACCTTC,.,TRBJ1-2,.,TRBV27
CATSRDFAGVYNEQFF,TGTGCCACCAGCAGAGATTTCGCGGGGGTTTACAATGAGCAGTTCTTC,TRBD2,TRBJ2-1,.,TRBV15
CASSPTLGQTSTDTQYF,TGTGCCAGCAGTCCCACCCTGGGACAGACTAGCACAGATACGCAGTATTTT,TRBD1,TRBJ2-3,.,TRBV27
CASSPRDGGHNEQFF,TGTGCCAGCAGCCCCCGGGACGGGGGCCACAATGAGCAGTTCTTC,.,TRBJ2-1,.,TRBV7-2
CSVEIAGVLDEQFF,TGCAGCGTTGAAATAGCGGGGGTCCTGGATGAGCAGTTCTTC,TRBD2,TRBJ2-1,.,TRBV29-1
CASSVGWGMNTEAFF,TGCGCCAGCAGCGTAGGTTGGGGGATGAACACTGAAGCTTTCTTT,.,TRBJ1-1,.,TRBV5-1
CSVSPRDRGPGELFF,TGCAGCGTGAGCCCCCGGGACAGGGGGCCAGGGGAGCTGTTTTTT,TRBD1,TRBJ2-2,.,TRBV29-1
CASSRDIENIQYF,TGTGCCAGCAGCCGGGACATAGAAAACATTCAGTACTTC,.,TRBJ2-4,.,TRBV7-2
CASSVTGGRWNEQFF,TGTGCCAGCAGCGTCACAGGGGGCCGATGGAATGAGCAGTTCTTC,TRBD1,TRBJ2-1,once,TRBV7-9
CAWSQVLNTEAFF,TGTGCCTGGAGTCAGGTCCTTAACACTGAAGCTTTCTTT,.,TRBJ1-1,.,TRBV30
CASTGTGGGNTIYF,TGCGCCAGCACTGGAACGGGTGGGGGAAACACCATATATTTT,.,TRBJ1-3,.,TRBV5-1
CASSGGGSYTGELFF,TGTGCCAGTAGTGGGGGGGGCAGCTACACCGGGGAGCTGTTTTTT,.,TRBJ2-2,once,TRBV19
CAWSAGGVDEQYF,TGTGCCTGGAGTGCGGGCGGGGTAGACGAGCAGTACTTC,.,TRBJ2-7,.,TRBV30
CASSLGSPEQFF,TGTGCCAGCAGTTTAGGGAGCCCTGAGCAGTTCTTC,.,TRBJ2-1,.,TRBV12-3/TRBV12-4
CAWSENNEQFF,TGTGCCTGGAGTGAGAATAATGAGCAGTTCTTC,.,TRBJ2-1,.,TRBV30
CASSLEGLAFNEQYF,TGCGCCAGCAGCTTGGAGGGACTAGCGTTCAACGAGCAGTACTTC,TRBD2,TRBJ2-7,.,TRBV5-1
CAWAAMNTEAFF,TGTGCCTGGGCTGCCATGAACACTGAAGCTTTCTTT,.,TRBJ1-1,.,TRBV30
CASSYGDEQFF,TGTGCCAGCAGTTATGGGGATGAGCAGTTCTTC,.,TRBJ2-1,.,TRBV12-3/TRBV12-4
CASSQDSPGDFWQETQYF,TGTGCCAGCAGCCAAGATAGTCCGGGGGACTTCTGGCAAGAGACCCAGTACTTC,.,TRBJ2-5,.,TRBV3-1
CASSVGSGGTGDTQYF,TGTGCCAGCAGCGTAGGCAGCGGGGGGACAGGAGATACGCAGTATTTT,.,TRBJ2-3,.,TRBV9
CASSFSPRGPTGTDTQYF,TGTGCCAGCAGCTTCTCCCCCCGGGGGCCCACAGGGACAGATACGCAGTATTTT,.,TRBJ2-3,once,TRBV7-9
CASSLGLTQYF,TGTGCCAGCAGCTTAGGACTGACGCAGTATTTT,.,TRBJ2-3,.,TRBV7-2
CASSERGGPYEQYF,TGTGCCAGCAGTGAACGGGGAGGTCCCTACGAGCAGTACTTC,.,TRBJ2-7,.,TRBV6-1
CASGLSRDVAF,TGTGCTAGTGGTTTGTCCCGGGACGTCGCCTTC,.,TRBJ1-2,.,TRBV12-5
CASSANRGGNYGYTF,TGTGCCAGCAGTGCGAACAGGGGGGGGAACTATGGCTACACCTTC,TRBD1,TRBJ1-2,.,TRBV27
CAWSVKRGSEQFF,TGTGCCTGGAGTGTCAAAAGGGGCAGTGAGCAGTTCTTC,.,TRBJ2-1,.,TRBV30
CASSSESGGLYNEQFF,TGCGCCAGCAGCTCCGAGAGCGGGGGCCTCTACAATGAGCAGTTCTTC,TRBD2,TRBJ2-1,.,TRBV5-1
CASSHGQGSYEQYF,TGTGCCAGCAGCCACGGACAGGGGTCGTACGAGCAGTACTTC,TRBD1,TRBJ2-7,.,TRBV5-4
CASSYTHEDTQYF,TGTGCCAGCAGCTATACTCATGAAGATACGCAGTATTTT,.,TRBJ2-3,.,TRBV6-5
CASSSRKGPPLRETQYF,TGTGCCAGCAGTTCTCGGAAGGGGCCCCCCCTTCGAGAGACCCAGTACTTC,.,TRBJ2-5,.,TRBV6-5
CASSVGQTNEKLFF,TGTGCCAGCAGCGTGGGGCAGACTAATGAAAAACTGTTTTTT,.,TRBJ1-4,few,TRBV9
CASSLQGNSQPQHF,TGTGCCAGCAGTTTGCAGGGAAACAGTCAGCCCCAGCATTTT,.,TRBJ1-5,once,TRBV28
CASSQVADEKLFF,TGTGCCAGCAGCCAAGTCGCAGATGAAAAACTGTTTTTT,.,TRBJ1-4,.,TRBV3-1
CSVESAGGGGYTF,TGCAGCGTTGAGTCGGCAGGGGGCGGCGGCTACACCTTC,TRBD1,TRBJ1-2,.,TRBV29-1
CASGGDYNEQFF,TGTGCCAGTGGGGGGGATTACAATGAGCAGTTCTTC,TRBD2,TRBJ2-1,.,TRBV9
CASTETGLSYEQYF,TGTGCCAGCACCGAGACAGGCCTTTCCTACGAGCAGTACTTC,.,TRBJ2-7,few,TRBV28
CASSLTGQDEQYF,TGTGCCAGCAGCTTAACGGGACAGGACGAGCAGTACTTC,TRBD1,TRBJ2-7,.,TRBV7-3
CASSQDRSGDTQYF,TGCGCCAGCAGCCAAGATAGGTCCGGAGATACGCAGTATTTT,.,TRBJ2-3,.,TRBV4-3
CSVESDRGPGNTIYF,TGCAGCGTTGAATCGGACAGGGGGCCCGGAAACACCATATATTTT,TRBD1,TRBJ1-3,once,TRBV29-1
CASSGSTGSSSYEQYF,TGTGCCAGCAGCGGTTCCACAGGGTCCTCCTCCTACGAGCAGTACTTC,.,TRBJ2-7,.,TRBV5-6
CSGAGNTEAFF,TGCAGCGGAGCGGGGAACACTGAAGCTTTCTTT,.,TRBJ1-1,.,TRBV29-1
CASSVGSLRSYEQYF,TGTGCCAGCAGCGTGGGGAGTCTCCGCTCCTACGAGCAGTACTTC,.,TRBJ2-7,.,TRBV9
CATSREGPLWTQYF,TGTGCCACCAGCAGAGAGGGACCCCTGTGGACCCAGTACTTC,.,TRBJ2-5,.,TRBV15
CASSWQGDTEAFF,TGTGCCAGTAGTTGGCAGGGGGACACTGAAGCTTTCTTT,TRBD1,TRBJ1-1,.,TRBV19